This T cell receptor beta chain originates from a study of blood T cells in healthy people across ages. Through a sample-barcoded 5' primer and a J-beta primer mix, a second PCR was run for roughly 6 to 11 cycles. MiXCR, applied by TCRdb to the 5' RACE reads, yields one record per CDR3 protein. Of about 1 million distinct CDR3 sequences listed, around 25% were seen once; the top ten hold less than 0.75%. CDR1 SGHAT and CDR2 FQNNGV come from the germline V gene. The CDR3 extends over 15 amino acids. Trimming removed 1 base at V and 2 bases at J, with 11 bases between. The same sample was also studied in work on T cells of mothers and their children.

This clonotype was sampled from a girl aged 2 to 9 in good health. Sequences were obtained from blood. The chain employs TRBV11-2 and TRBJ2-5, with D tentatively TRBD1 (6 bases). This chain's CDR3 is CASSLANRVQETQYF. DNA for the CDR3: TGTGCCAGCAGCTTAGCAAACAGGGTACAAGAGACCCAGTACTTC. Filled out from reference TRBV11-2 and TRBJ2-5, the complete variable domain reads EAGVAQSPRYKIIEKRQSVAFWCNPISGHATLYWYQQILGQGPKLLIQFQNNGVVDDSQLPKDRFSAERLKGVDSTLKIQPAKLEDSAVYLCASSLANRVQETQYFGPGTRLLVL.